Here is one T cell receptor (beta chain) with its context. This entry is derived from a study of tumor-infiltrating lymphocytes in oesophageal squamous cell carcinoma. There are 13 residues in the CDR3. Deletions cut 5 bases from V and 2 bases from J, with 9 bases between. The germline gives CDR1 SGHTA, CDR2 FQGNSA. TCRdb redid the calling of the PCR reads with MiXCR, one entry per CDR3 protein. The profile shows more than 15,000 distinct CDR3 sequences, around 43% of them singletons. The receptor was isolated from a male donor with esophageal squamous cell carcinoma. The chain couples TRBV7-2 to TRBJ1-1; D unresolved. Sequences were obtained from normal esophageal tissue next to the tumor. CDR3 residues: CASSPIRNTEAFF. The CDR3 coding sequence is TGTGCCAGCAGCCCCATTAGAAACACTGAAGCTTTCTTT.